This TCR beta chain was identified in a study of T-cell memory formation after mild COVID-19. In its sample, this clonotype was seen a few times. This CDR3 spans 14 amino acids. Germline V lookup: CDR1 LGHDT, CDR2 YNNKEL (reference sequence). Between the trimmed V and J ends, which lost 1 base and 2 bases, there was a span of 9 bases. TCRdb passed the 5' RACE reads through MiXCR, listing each CDR3 protein once. The data contain a few hundred thousand distinct CDR3 sequences, around 10% of them singletons. The sequence was collected from a man aged 18 to 30 who had mild COVID-19 (a few samples of this study predate the infection). Cell type and time point are not known. The chain has TRBV3-1 and TRBJ2-7; D possibly corresponds to TRBD2 (5 bases). Material: PBMCs or a T cell subset sorted from them (not recorded which). As DNA, the CDR3 is TGTGCCAGCAGCCAAGGGGCCGGGACCTACGAGCAGTACTTC. This codes for CASSQGAGTYEQYF.